This T cell receptor (beta chain) emerged from a study of beta chain features in type 1 diabetes. What was sequenced were expressed TCRB transcripts, since all of the isolated RNA had been reverse transcribed. Libraries were prepared by immunoSEQ multiplex PCR; TCRdb keeps only in-frame clonotypes and omits some of them. This table has about 140,000 clones, roughly 7.2% appearing once. V was pared by 5 bases and J by 6 bases, with 4 bases of the junction left unmatched. This CDR3 region has 14 residues. CDR1 and CDR2 (germline): SEHNR, FQNEAQ (reference sequence). The origin of this receptor is a woman between 25 and 40 years old in good health. The rearrangement links TRBV7-9 to TRBJ2-3; TRBD2 aligns across 11 bases. Sequencing was done on a sample of central memory CD4+ T cells from blood. The CDR3 protein is CASSPGTSGDTQYF. The CDR3 DNA sequence: TGTGCCAGCAGCCCCGGGACTAGCGGTGATACGCAGTATTTT.